The 4 T cell receptor beta chains listed next were all sequenced from one sample in a study of early stage breast cancer tumors. TCRdb keeps only in-frame clones here, not all; method: immunoSEQ multiplex PCR. The profile covers 9,500 to 10,000 clones, with about 78% appearing a single time and 7% to 9% taken by the ten largest. What was sequenced was normal breast tissue next to the tumor. Receptors were obtained from a person aged 40 to 49 with breast cancer.

The chain joins TRBV10-3 to TRBJ2-2; no clear D gene. CDR3 length equals 12 residues. Germline CDR1 is ENHRY and CDR2 is SYGVKD. The V end was cut by 4 bases, the J end by 7 bases, with 7 bases between. The CDR3 bases are TGTGCCATCAGTGGCCCAAACGGGGAGCTGTTTTTT. Protein sequence: CAISGPNGELFF.

The count of this clone is one. The V gene is TRBV19, the J gene TRBJ2-2; 9 nucleotides align to TRBD1. The V segment lost 5 bases and the J segment 6 bases; nucleotides outside the gene matches: 13. Germline V gene sequence: CDR1 LNHDA, CDR2 SQIVND (reference sequence). The CDR3 is made up of 17 amino acids. The CDR3 reads CASSSMGGDRESGELFF. CDR3 nucleotides: TGTGCCAGTAGTTCGATGGGTGGGGACAGGGAGTCCGGGGAGCTGTTTTTT.

This clone was counted a single time. The J gene is TRBJ1-3, the V gene TRBV7-2; no definite D call. Germline CDR1 and CDR2: SGHTA and FQGNSA. The CDR3 length is 12 residues. V was shortened by 0 bases and J by 4 bases, with 1 base between the two germline ends. CDR3 DNA sequence: TGTGCCAGCAGCTTAGCCGGAAACACCATATATTTT. Its protein is CASSLAGNTIYF. The variable domain in full, completed from reference TRBV7-2 and TRBJ1-3, reads GAGVSQSPSNKVTEKGKDVELRCDPISGHTALYWYRQSLGQGLEFLIYFQGNSAPDKSGLPSDRFSAERTGGSVSTLTIQRTQQEDSAVYLCASSLAGNTIYFGEGSWLTVV.

CDR3 amino acids: CASSSATQRPGTQYF. The DNA of the CDR3 is TGTGCCAGCAGCTCCGCTACCCAGCGCCCAGGGACCCAGTACTTC. The chain is built from TRBV5-4 and TRBJ2-5; no clear D. The germline V gene encodes CDR1 SGHNT and CDR2 YYREEE (reference sequence). This CDR3 contains 15 residues. V was pared by 3 bases and J by 7 bases, with 19 bases between.